Presented here are 6 T cell receptor beta chains from one specimen sequenced in a study of cytomegalovirus exposure and HLA in healthy donors. The assay was immunoSEQ multiplex PCR, and TCRdb's table has in-frame clones only and misses some. Altogether approximately 190,000 clones are present, approximately 80% being singletons, with the ten largest covering over 10%. Sequencing was performed on PBMCs. The origin of the receptors is a woman in her twenties or thirties in good health and CMV-seropositive.

The V and J genes are TRBV7-9 and TRBJ1-1; the D gene is possibly TRBD1 (5 bases). This CDR3 has 14 residues. The ends were cut back, 8 bases at V and 1 base at J, with 14 bases in the middle. Germline V lookup: CDR1 SEHNR, CDR2 FQNEAQ (reference sequence). CDR3 bases: TGTGCCAGCGGCAAACAGGAGAAGAACACTGAAGCTTTCTTT. This sequence encodes CASGKQEKNTEAFF.

The rearrangement links TRBV29-1 to TRBJ2-7; 12 bases agree with TRBD1. V shed 7 bases, J shed 6 bases, and the junction held 10 bases outside the gene matches. There are 14 residues in the CDR3. The germline gives CDR1 SQVTM, CDR2 ANQGSEA. CDR3 sequence (DNA): TGCAGCGCCACCTCTGGGACAGGGGGCCGCGAGCAGTACTTC. Protein product: CSATSGTGGREQYF.

V is TRBV28 and J is TRBJ2-7, with D tentatively TRBD2 (6 bases). Germline V gives CDR1 MDHEN, CDR2 SYDVKM. V lost 2 bases to trimming and J lost 0 bases, with 11 bases between them. The CDR3 is 15 amino acids. In DNA form, the CDR3 reads TGTGCCAGCAGTTTAATTAGCGGCCCCTCCTACGAGCAGTACTTC. This sequence encodes CASSLISGPSYEQYF.

This clone was detected only a few times. The chain links TRBV6-5 to TRBJ1-2; 10 positions match TRBD1. Unmatched junction bases numbered 10, after V lost 4 bases and J lost 5 bases. Germline lookup yields CDR1 MNHEY and CDR2 SVGAGI. The CDR3 has 16 residues. In DNA form, the CDR3 reads TGTGCCAGCAGTTCGTCGACAGGGGGCATAGTTTATGGCTACACCTTC. This encodes CASSSSTGGIVYGYTF.

The chain links TRBV27 to TRBJ1-1, with 7 bases aligning to TRBD1. The V gene's germline CDR1 is MNHEY and CDR2 SMNVEV (reference sequence). Trimming removed 5 bases from V and 0 bases from J; junction bases left unmatched: 6. The CDR3 is 15 residues long. CDR3 sequence reads: CASSPRQGMNTEAFF. The CDR3 nucleotides read TGTGCCAGCAGTCCGAGACAGGGTATGAACACTGAAGCTTTCTTT.

V is TRBV27 and J is TRBJ2-7; TRBD2 agrees at 13 bases. The CDR3 totals 17 residues. After removal of 2 bases from V and 4 bases from J, the junction contained 8 bases not matched to a gene. Germline loops: CDR1 MNHEY, CDR2 SMNVEV (reference sequence). The CDR3 loop is CASSLLRTSGSAYEQYF. CDR3 nucleotide sequence: TGTGCCAGCAGTTTACTCCGGACTAGCGGGAGCGCGTACGAGCAGTACTTC.